This TCR beta chain was obtained from a study of tumor and adjacent non-tumor tissue in lung cancer. No cell sorting was done before RNA was extracted from the tissue. The library came from three nested PCR rounds adapted from ARM-PCR protocols. TCRdb called the multiplex PCR reads again in MiXCR, with one record for every CDR3 protein. The repertoire includes approximately 100,000 distinct CDR3 sequences, more than 60% of them detected once, and about 40% sits in the top ten. Per germline, CDR1 LGHNA and CDR2 YSLEER. The V and J ends lost 0 bases and 11 bases respectively, with 19 bases between them. This CDR3 is built from 15 residues.

The sequenced sample consisted of lung tumor tissue. The chain links TRBV4-3 to TRBJ1-2; D might be TRBD1 (6 bases). The receptor was derived from an older woman with non-small cell lung cancer. CDR3 coding DNA: TGCGCCAGCAGCCAAGATTTGCTCAGGGGTTATGATTACACCTTC. This encodes CASSQDLLRGYDYTF.